One sample yielded the 32 T cell receptor beta chains listed below, sequenced in a study of blood T cell repertoires in COVID-19. Repertoires were generated with immunoSEQ multiplex PCR, while TCRdb's copy carries only in-frame clones and drops some. Seen here are around 140,000 clones, approximately 82% observed once, and the top ten hold about 1.6%. Sequenced sample: peripheral blood. The origin of the receptors is a human donor in a cohort sampled during active COVID-19.

This clone came up a few times. The rearrangement uses TRBV3-1 (or the pseudogene TRBV3-2) and TRBJ1-2; no firm D call. The germline gives CDR1 LGHDT, CDR2 YNNKEL (reference sequence). This CDR3 comprises 15 residues. Deletions cut 1 base from V and 5 bases from J, with 14 bases between. This CDR3 is CASSQGGIRKYGYTF. CDR3 nucleotide sequence: TGTGCCAGCAGCCAAGGAGGTATCAGAAAGTATGGCTACACCTTC.

V usage is TRBV11-2 and J usage is TRBJ2-1; D remains ambiguous. Germline values: CDR1 SGHAT, CDR2 FQNNGV. The V end was cut by 3 bases, the J end by 6 bases, with 9 bases between. The CDR3 loop spans 13 amino acids. Written as DNA, the CDR3 is TGTGCCAGCAGCTTGTCCCCTAGCAATGAGCAGTTCTTC. Its translation is CASSLSPSNEQFF. Together with reference TRBV11-2 and TRBJ2-1, the CDR3 gives the full variable domain: EAGVAQSPRYKIIEKRQSVAFWCNPISGHATLYWYQQILGQGPKLLIQFQNNGVVDDSQLPKDRFSAERLKGVDSTLKIQPAKLEDSAVYLCASSLSPSNEQFFGPGTRLTVL.

The chain couples TRBV18 to TRBJ2-3, with a tentative D call TRBD2 (5 bases). This CDR3 contains 14 residues. Germline CDR1 and CDR2: KGHSH and LQKENI. The V gene lost 2 bases and the J gene lost 8 bases, with 14 bases spanning the gap. CDR3 amino acids: CASSPGFRAGTQYF. CDR3 sequence (DNA): TGTGCCAGCTCACCAGGTTTTAGGGCGGGTACGCAGTATTTT.

This chain links TRBV28 with TRBJ2-6; the match to TRBD1 covers 7 bases. The CDR3 has 16 amino acids. The V and J ends lost 6 bases and 0 bases, in that order; junction bases with no gene match: 5. CDR1 is MDHEN, CDR2 SYDVKM, per germline. DNA for the CDR3: TGTGCCAGCAGCCGGGACAGCCTCTCTGGGGCCAACGTCCTGACTTTC. Translating it yields CASSRDSLSGANVLTF.

The V call is TRBV3-1 (or the pseudogene TRBV3-2), the J call TRBJ2-7; possibly TRBD2 for D (6 bases). The CDR3 covers 13 residues. Germline CDR1 LGHDT, CDR2 YNNKEL (reference sequence). V lost 7 bases and J 6 bases, leaving 16 bases between the germline ends. The CDR3 region has the DNA TGTGCCAGCACCCAGGGAGGCAGTCGCGAGCAGTACTTC. Translation gives CASTQGGSREQYF.

This chain uses TRBV19 with TRBJ2-2; 9 bases agree with TRBD1. CDR1 is LNHDA and CDR2 is SQIVND in the germline V gene (reference sequence). The CDR3 sequence is 17 residues long. With V trimmed by 3 bases and J by 2 bases, 7 bases remained unmatched. The CDR3 bases are TGTGCCAGTAGTATGGGACAGGGAAAAAGTAACACCGGGGAGCTGTTTTTT. Protein product: CASSMGQGKSNTGELFF.

V usage is TRBV5-4 and J usage is TRBJ1-2, with 7 positions matching TRBD1. Trimming took 6 bases from V and 4 from J; bases not matched to a gene: 9. CDR1 is SGHNT and CDR2 is YYREEE in the germline V gene (reference sequence). The CDR3 totals 14 residues. CDR3 bases: TGTGCCAGCACTCCGGGGCAGGGGGGCTATGGCTACACCTTC. It yields the protein CASTPGQGGYGYTF.

This clone is a singleton in its sample. The CDR3 DNA sequence: TGCGCCAGCAGCCAACTCCCCCTAGCGAGGCTTTTGGGCCATGAGCAGTTCTTC. As protein: CASSQLPLARLLGHEQFF. The chain recombines TRBV4-1 with TRBJ2-1, with D perhaps TRBD2 (6 bases). V lost 2 bases and J 8 bases, leaving 25 bases between the germline ends. From germline, CDR1 is MGHRA and CDR2 YSYEKL. This CDR3 region has 18 residues.

The chain links TRBV15 to TRBJ1-1; D is perhaps TRBD1 (6 bases). Per germline, CDR1 LNHNV and CDR2 YYDKDF (reference sequence). CDR3 length: 15 amino acids. V lost 1 base and J 5 bases, leaving 14 bases between the germline ends. This chain's CDR3 is CATSRVPGRGTEAFF. CDR3 sequence (DNA): TGTGCCACCAGCAGAGTGCCAGGGAGGGGGACTGAAGCTTTCTTT.

This sequence joins TRBV6-1 and TRBJ1-6; D gene ambiguous. The V gene's germline CDR1 is MNHNS and CDR2 SASEGT. V was trimmed by 0 bases and J by 9 bases, leaving 12 bases between them. The CDR3 length is 15 residues. CDR3 amino acids: CASSEARPRGSPLHF. The CDR3 DNA follows: TGTGCCAGCAGTGAAGCGCGGCCCCGGGGTTCACCCCTCCACTTT.

The V call is TRBV28, the J call TRBJ2-1; 9 nucleotides line up with TRBD2. The CDR3 runs to 17 residues. The J segment lost 5 bases and the V segment lost 6 bases, leaving 14 bases of the junction unmatched. Germline V lookup: CDR1 MDHEN, CDR2 SYDVKM. The CDR3 region is CASSHKTGTSSHNEQFF. DNA for the CDR3: TGTGCCAGCAGCCATAAGACCGGGACTAGCAGCCACAATGAGCAGTTCTTC.

CDR3 in amino acids: CAWSVAGSTDTQYF. As DNA, the CDR3 is TGTGCCTGGAGTGTAGCGGGGAGCACAGATACGCAGTATTTT. The rearrangement uses TRBV30 and TRBJ2-3; 7 bases match TRBD2. The junction had 0 bases not matched to a gene; V was cut back by 0 bases and J by 0 bases. CDR3 length: 14 residues. CDR1 is GTSNPN and CDR2 is SVGIG in the germline V gene (reference sequence).

The chain has TRBV9 and TRBJ2-1, with a possible D match to TRBD2 (6 bases). V was trimmed by 4 bases and J by 7 bases, leaving 21 bases between them. The CDR3 has 16 residues. The germline V gene encodes CDR1 SGDLS and CDR2 YYNGEE. CDR3 DNA sequence: TGTGCCAGCAGCCTCCTCGGAGTAGCGGTGGGAAATGAGCAGTTCTTC. Residues: CASSLLGVAVGNEQFF.

The J gene is TRBJ2-7, the V gene TRBV6-5; weak D call: TRBD2 (5 bases). V was clipped by 8 bases and J by 1 base, with 15 bases between them. Germline loops: CDR1 MNHEY, CDR2 SVGAGI. This CDR3 has 14 amino acids. CDR3 sequence: CASGRTRASYEQYF. In DNA form, the CDR3 reads TGTGCCAGCGGCCGGACTCGTGCGTCCTACGAGCAGTACTTC.

The chain couples TRBV5-1 to TRBJ2-7; D perhaps matches TRBD1 (5 bases). Trimming took off 5 bases at V and 4 bases at J, with 10 bases between the two ends. CDR3 length equals 12 residues. The germline V gene encodes CDR1 SGHRS and CDR2 YFSETQ. The CDR3 here is CASRLDNYEQYF. The CDR3 region has the DNA TGCGCCAGCAGACTGGACAATTACGAGCAGTACTTC.

This chain joins TRBV5-1 and TRBJ2-1, with 7 bases lining up with TRBD2. The junction had 7 bases not matched to a gene; V was cut back by 3 bases and J by 7 bases. Germline V lookup: CDR1 SGHRS, CDR2 YFSETQ. The CDR3 has 14 residues. CDR3 in amino acids: CASSSSGIINEQFF. As DNA, the CDR3 is TGCGCCAGCAGCTCCAGCGGGATTATAAATGAGCAGTTCTTC.

The chain uses TRBV3-1 (or the pseudogene TRBV3-2) and TRBJ1-2; D is unclear. Germline V gives CDR1 LGHDT, CDR2 YNNKEL (reference sequence). With 1 base removed from V and 6 bases from J, the gap between germline ends came to 6 bases. The CDR3 is 12 amino acids. For the CDR3, the DNA is TGTGCCAGCAGCCAAGTGAGGAATGGCTACACCTTC. It encodes CASSQVRNGYTF.

The genes are TRBV5-1 and TRBJ1-1; D is ambiguous. The CDR3 consists of 14 residues. Germline-derived CDR1 and CDR2 are SGHRS and YFSETQ. Trimming took 1 base from V and 1 from J, leaving 8 bases between them. The CDR3 protein is CASSLLIQNTEAFF. DNA of the CDR3: TGCGCCAGCAGCTTGCTGATACAGAACACTGAAGCTTTCTTT. Supplemented by reference TRBV5-1 and TRBJ1-1, the full variable domain reads KAGVTQTPRYLIKTRGQQVTLSCSPISGHRSVSWYQQTPGQGLQFLFEYFSETQRNKGNFPGRFSGRQFSNSRSEMNVSTLELGDSALYLCASSLLIQNTEAFFGQGTRLTVV.

This chain joins TRBV2 and TRBJ2-1; TRBD1 matches at 9 bases. Unmatched junction bases numbered 6, after V lost 2 bases and J lost 7 bases. This CDR3 is built from 15 residues. CDR1 SNHLY and CDR2 FYNNEI come from the germline V gene. The DNA of the CDR3 is TGTGCCAGCAGTGAAATTTACAGGGGGCAAAATGAGCAGTTCTTC. This codes for CASSEIYRGQNEQFF.

V usage is TRBV5-1 and J usage is TRBJ2-2; D perhaps matches TRBD2 (5 bases). CDR1 is SGHRS and CDR2 is YFSETQ in the germline V gene. CDR3 length equals 16 residues. V was cut by 3 bases and J by 7 bases, with 19 bases left in between. The CDR3 here is CASSSHPGDGVGELFF. The CDR3 nucleotides read TGCGCCAGCAGCTCCCACCCAGGCGACGGGGTCGGGGAGCTGTTTTTT.

This clone was recorded a few times. This chain connects TRBV25-1 to TRBJ2-3; 9 bases agree with TRBD1. The germline gives CDR1 MGHDK, CDR2 SYGVNS. With V trimmed by 4 bases and J by 4 bases, 6 bases remained unmatched. The CDR3 is made up of 15 amino acids. DNA of the CDR3: TGTGCCAGCAGTGCCTACAGGGGGCTGCCAGATACGCAGTATTTT. This gives the protein CASSAYRGLPDTQYF.

The V and J genes are TRBV29-1 and TRBJ2-3; D remains ambiguous. CDR3 length equals 12 residues. V lost 4 bases, J lost 0 bases, and 5 bases lay in between. CDR1 is SQVTM and CDR2 is ANQGSEA in the germline V gene. The CDR3 nucleotides are TGCAGCGTTGCTACTAGCACAGATACGCAGTATTTT. Translated: CSVATSTDTQYF.

The V gene is TRBV18, the J gene TRBJ2-5, with 8 bases that match TRBD1. The CDR3 is made up of 15 amino acids. The J segment lost 5 bases and the V segment lost 4 bases, leaving 9 bases of the junction unmatched. Germline CDR1 KGHSH, CDR2 LQKENI. As DNA, the CDR3 is TGTGCCAGCTCACGCGCAGGGGGCTCTTCGGAGACCCAGTACTTC. Its protein product is CASSRAGGSSETQYF.

This rearrangement joins TRBV9 to TRBJ1-6, with D perhaps TRBD1 (5 bases). This CDR3 is built from 12 residues. The V end lost 3 bases, the J end lost 9 bases, and 7 bases lay between the germline ends. CDR1 and CDR2 (germline): SGDLS, YYNGEE. For the CDR3, the DNA is TGTGCCAGCAGCGGGGGCGGTTCACCCCTCCACTTT. Translating it yields CASSGGGSPLHF. The full variable domain, its missing parts supplied by reference TRBV9 and TRBJ1-6, is DSGVTQTPKHLITATGQRVTLRCSPRSGDLSVYWYQQSLDQGLQFLIQYYNGEERAKGNILERFSAQQFPDLHSELNLSSLELGDSALYFCASSGGGSPLHFGNGTRLTVT.

J is TRBJ2-2 and V is TRBV6-2 or TRBV6-3, with D perhaps matching TRBD1 (5 bases). Germline-derived CDR1 and CDR2 are MNHEY and SVGEGT. Deletions cut 4 bases from V and 7 bases from J, with 16 bases between. This CDR3 is 15 amino acids long. The CDR3 bases are TGTGCCAGCAGTTTACAAGACCTGGACATCGGGGAGCTGTTTTTT. It codes for CASSLQDLDIGELFF.

CDR3 nucleotides: TGTGCCAGCAGCTTAGTGGCTAGCCGAGGCTACGAGCAGTACTTC. Translated: CASSLVASRGYEQYF. The chain employs TRBV7-2 and TRBJ2-7, with D perhaps TRBD2 (5 bases). CDR1 is SGHTA and CDR2 is FQGNSA in the germline V gene. Trimming left V 1 base short and J 3 bases short, with 13 bases between. CDR3 length equals 15 residues.

The chain is built from TRBV5-6 and TRBJ2-7, with TRBD2 as a possible D gene (6 bases). CDR1 and CDR2 from the germline V gene are SGHDT and YYEEEE. V was trimmed by 6 bases and J by 2 bases, leaving 21 bases between them. The CDR3 length is 16 residues. In nucleotides, the CDR3 is TGTGCCAGCACCCCTGAGCGGACGCGACTAGCCTACGAGCAGTACTTC. Its protein product is CASTPERTRLAYEQYF.

The V and J genes are TRBV27 and TRBJ2-1, with 9 bases identical to TRBD2. The germline gives CDR1 MNHEY, CDR2 SMNVEV (reference sequence). V lost 3 bases to trimming and J lost 7 bases; unmatched junction nucleotides: 7. The CDR3 has 15 amino acids. This chain's CDR3 is CASSFGREGKNEQFF. CDR3 bases: TGTGCCAGCAGTTTTGGGCGGGAGGGGAAAAATGAGCAGTTCTTC.

The V gene is TRBV7-3, the J gene TRBJ2-7, with 7 bases that match TRBD1. Germline V gene lookup returns CDR1 SGHTA and CDR2 FQGTGA. The CDR3 has 13 residues. Trimming took 5 bases from V and 4 from J; bases not matched to a gene: 5. The CDR3 protein is CASSRDSRYEQYF. In DNA form, the CDR3 reads TGTGCCAGCAGCCGGGACAGCCGGTACGAGCAGTACTTC.

The chain employs TRBV13 and TRBJ1-5; 7 positions match TRBD1. This CDR3 spans 16 amino acids. J gave up 5 bases and V 1 base, and 8 bases lay outside the gene matches. Germline V gene lookup returns CDR1 PRHDT and CDR2 FYEKMQ (reference sequence). CDR3 loop: CASSLARGLGDQPQHF. The CDR3 DNA is TGTGCCAGCAGCTTAGCTAGGGGGCTGGGGGATCAGCCCCAGCATTTT.

The rearrangement uses TRBV3-1 (or the pseudogene TRBV3-2) and TRBJ2-7; 10 bases are shared with TRBD2. The CDR3 covers 14 residues. Per germline, CDR1 LGHDT and CDR2 YNNKEL (reference sequence). V shed 7 bases, J shed 3 bases, and the junction held 6 bases outside the gene matches. Written as DNA, the CDR3 is TGTGCCAGCACCTTAGCGGGAGGTCTCTACGAGCAGTACTTC. It specifies CASTLAGGLYEQYF.

The chain couples TRBV6-2 or TRBV6-3 to TRBJ1-6; D is perhaps TRBD1 (5 bases). CDR3 length equals 14 residues. The V gene lost 2 bases and the J gene lost 10 bases, with 12 bases spanning the gap. In germline, CDR1 is MNHEY, CDR2 SVGEGT. CDR3 protein: CASSYAGPASPLHF. DNA of the CDR3: TGTGCCAGCAGTTACGCAGGGCCTGCATCACCCCTCCACTTT.